This entry describes one T cell receptor beta chain. Its antigen is not known. The CDR3 loop spans 17 amino acids. Germline CDR1 and CDR2: SGHVS and FNYEAQ. Trimming left V 4 bases short and J 3 bases short, with 21 bases between. These data are taken from a study of T-cell reconstitution after alpha-beta-depleted transplantation in children. Whole-study results and caveats: When one year had passed after transplant, most T-cell counts and diversity came from newly produced T cells. Some patients owed their high day-60 TCRbeta diversity to surviving recipient T cells and thymic progenitors. About two months after transplant, alpha-beta T cells reportedly came from several hundred expanded graft clones.

Unique molecular identifiers were incorporated when the TCRbeta library was constructed. Via MiXCR, TCRdb re-called the PCR reads, giving one row per CDR3 protein. This sample has about 640,000 distinct CDR3 sequences, with over 10% found just once. The starting material was PBMCs, mostly from graft donor cells, obtained 360 days after TCRalphabeta/CD19-depleted stem cell transplant. The clonotype originates from a male patient between 5 and 17 years old who had a stem cell transplant for acute myeloid leukemia, so the T cells may come from the graft donor. This chain connects TRBV7-6 to TRBJ1-1; D is possibly TRBD1 (5 bases). The CDR3 loop reads CASSSFGGDVHDTEAFF. CDR3 sequence (DNA): TGTGCCAGCAGCTCTTTTGGGGGGGATGTACATGACACTGAAGCTTTCTTT. The variable domain in full, completed from reference TRBV7-6 and TRBJ1-1, reads GAGVSQSPRYKVTKRGQDVALRCDPISGHVSLYWYRQALGQGPEFLTYFNYEAQQDKSGLPNDRFSAERPEGSISTLTIQRTEQRDSAMYRCASSSFGGDVHDTEAFFGQGTRLTVV.